This T cell receptor (beta chain) was obtained from a study of cytomegalovirus exposure and HLA in healthy donors. There are 15 residues in the CDR3. The germline V gene encodes CDR1 SGHRS and CDR2 YFSETQ. Trimming cost V 5 bases and J 4 bases; bases outside gene matches: 10. Use of 60 Vbeta and 13 Jbeta primers characterized the PCR. The protocol was immunoSEQ multiplex PCR, while the TCRdb copy is restricted to in-frame clones and leaves out a portion. The table lists 58,000 or so clones, roughly 70% of them singletons. The chain joins TRBV5-1 to TRBJ1-2; 8 nucleotides line up with TRBD1. This TCR derives from a man aged 50-60 years in good health and CMV-seropositive. Sequencing was performed on PBMCs. CDR3 amino acids: CASRRTGTGSYGYTF. The CDR3 coding sequence is TGCGCCAGCAGGAGAACCGGGACAGGATCCTATGGCTACACCTTC.